This T cell receptor beta chain was obtained from a study of T cell responses to AZD1222 COVID-19 vaccine. Per germline, CDR1 LNHNV and CDR2 YYDKDF (reference sequence). Deletions cut 0 bases from V and 2 bases from J, with 11 bases between. This CDR3 contains 17 residues. Findings and limits, study-wide: Most donors were white British, females outnumbered males, and clonal diversity was possibly underestimated.

A word on this clone: Its antigen is not identified.

Data came from immunoSEQ multiplex PCR; TCRdb stores just in-frame clones and leaves some out. The profile shows 200,000 to 250,000 clones, about 95% of them singletons. This clonotype originated in an adult who received the MenACWY meningococcal vaccine as a control. The sequenced sample was peripheral blood, obtained 28 days after the second dose of the MenACWY control vaccine. The V call is TRBV15, the J call TRBJ2-6, with D perhaps TRBD1 (5 bases). CDR3 region: CATSRDRTGTGANVLTF. The CDR3 DNA reads as TGTGCCACCAGCAGAGACCGAACAGGTACTGGGGCCAACGTCCTGACTTTC. Full variable domain (outside the CDR3, taken from reference TRBV15 and TRBJ2-6): DAMVIQNPRYQVTQFGKPVTLSCSQTLNHNVMYWYQQKSSQAPKLLFHYYDKDFNNEADTPDNFQSRRPNTSFCFLDIRSPGLGDTAMYLCATSRDRTGTGANVLTFGAGSRLTVL.